This T cell receptor beta chain stems from a study of cytomegalovirus exposure and HLA in healthy donors. Study-level results: Most observed TCR sequences were rare, whereas some public TCRs were detected in many donors.

The CDR3 extends over 14 amino acids. Germline CDR1 reads SGHRS; CDR2 reads YFSETQ. V shed 4 bases, J shed 4 bases, and the junction held 4 bases outside the gene matches. With respect to this clone: Its antigen is not known.

With 60 Vbeta and 13 Jbeta primers, the PCR was carried out. TCRdb's copy holds only in-frame clones and misses some; the assay was immunoSEQ multiplex PCR. The sample holds some 160,000 clones, approximately 84% seen once. The chain is built from TRBV5-1 and TRBJ1-4, with 7 bases aligning to TRBD1. The sample consisted of PBMCs. This sequence was found in a man in his forties or fifties in good health and CMV-seropositive. The CDR3 reads CASSVRDSNEKLFF. In DNA, the CDR3 is TGCGCCAGCAGCGTCCGGGACAGTAATGAAAAACTGTTTTTT.